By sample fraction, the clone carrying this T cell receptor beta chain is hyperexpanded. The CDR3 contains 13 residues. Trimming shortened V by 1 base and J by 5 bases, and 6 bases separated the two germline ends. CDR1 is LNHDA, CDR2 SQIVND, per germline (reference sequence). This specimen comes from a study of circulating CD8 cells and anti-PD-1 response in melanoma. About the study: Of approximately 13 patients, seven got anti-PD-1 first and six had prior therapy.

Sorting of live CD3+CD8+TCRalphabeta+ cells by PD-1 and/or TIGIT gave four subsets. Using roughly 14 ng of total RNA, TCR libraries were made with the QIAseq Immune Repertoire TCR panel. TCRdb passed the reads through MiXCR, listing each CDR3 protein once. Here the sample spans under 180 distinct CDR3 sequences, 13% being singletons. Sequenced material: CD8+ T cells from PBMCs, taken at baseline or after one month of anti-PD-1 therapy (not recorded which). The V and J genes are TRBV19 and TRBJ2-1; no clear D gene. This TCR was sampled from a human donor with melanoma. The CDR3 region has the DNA TGTGCCAGTAGTATAGTGCAGAACAATGAGCAGTTCTTC. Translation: CASSIVQNNEQFF.